These 5 T cell receptor beta chains originate from one sample sequenced in a study of blood T cell repertoires in COVID-19. The table came from immunoSEQ multiplex PCR; TCRdb's copy has only in-frame clones and leaves some out. The table includes approximately 190,000 clones, roughly nine tenths detected once. Input material: PBMCs or T cells enriched from blood (not recorded which). These receptors all come from a woman aged 40 to 55 in a cohort exposed to, infected with or recovered from COVID-19 (not recorded which).

The chain couples TRBV15 to TRBJ1-5; 7 bases are a match to TRBD1. This CDR3 has 16 amino acids. Germline V lookup: CDR1 LNHNV, CDR2 YYDKDF (reference sequence). V shed 3 bases and J 3 bases; nucleotides not matched to a gene: 8. The CDR3 DNA reads as TGTGCCACCAGCAGGCGGCAGGGGGGTACCAATCAGCCCCAGCATTTT. It is translated as CATSRRQGGTNQPQHF.

The chain couples TRBV4-1 to TRBJ2-3; D not certain. There are 14 residues in the CDR3. Germline assignment: CDR1 MGHRA and CDR2 YSYEKL. V lost 1 base and J 3 bases, leaving 8 bases between the germline ends. CDR3 DNA: TGCGCCAGCAGCCAAGGGTCCAGGACAGATACGCAGTATTTT. Protein product: CASSQGSRTDTQYF.

The chain links TRBV9 to TRBJ2-7; TRBD2 matches 9 bases. Germline lookup yields CDR1 SGDLS and CDR2 YYNGEE. J was trimmed by 0 bases and V by 4 bases; bases with no gene match: 5. This CDR3 is built from 15 residues. CDR3: CASSTGLALSYEQYF. CDR3 sequence (DNA): TGTGCCAGCAGCACAGGACTAGCGCTCTCCTACGAGCAGTACTTC.

This clone was counted only a few times. The V gene is TRBV10-2, the J gene TRBJ2-1; TRBD2 agrees at 7 bases. Germline V gene data show CDR1 as WSHSY and CDR2 as SAAADI. The V segment lost 1 base and the J segment 3 bases; nucleotides outside the gene matches: 3. This CDR3 is built from 15 residues. The CDR3 bases are TGCGCCAGCAGTGAGTGGGGCGGGAGCTACAATGAGCAGTTCTTC. It is translated as CASSEWGGSYNEQFF.

The CDR3 region has the DNA TGTGCCAGCAGCTTAGTTCGGGACTTCGGAGATCATGAGCAGTTCTTC. As protein: CASSLVRDFGDHEQFF. This sequence joins TRBV7-8 and TRBJ2-1; perhaps TRBD2 as D (6 bases). The CDR3 contains 16 residues. V was trimmed by 1 base and J by 8 bases, leaving 18 bases between them. CDR1 is SGHVS, CDR2 FQNEAQ, per germline. The full variable domain, rest sourced from reference TRBV7-8 and TRBJ2-1, is GAGVSQSPRYKVAKRGQDVALRCDPISGHVSLFWYQQALGQGPEFLTYFQNEAQLDKSGLPSDRFFAERPEGSVSTLKIQRTQQEDSAVYLCASSLVRDFGDHEQFFGPGTRLTVL.